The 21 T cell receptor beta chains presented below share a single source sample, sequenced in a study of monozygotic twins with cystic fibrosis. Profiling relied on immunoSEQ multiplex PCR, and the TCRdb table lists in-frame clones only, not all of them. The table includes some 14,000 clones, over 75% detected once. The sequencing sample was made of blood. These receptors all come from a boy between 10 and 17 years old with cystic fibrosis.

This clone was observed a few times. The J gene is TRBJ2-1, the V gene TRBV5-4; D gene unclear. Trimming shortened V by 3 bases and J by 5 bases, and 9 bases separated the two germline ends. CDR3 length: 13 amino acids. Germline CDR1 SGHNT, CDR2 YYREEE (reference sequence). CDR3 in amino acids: CASSSMLDNEQFF. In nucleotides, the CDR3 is TGTGCCAGCAGCTCCATGTTAGACAATGAGCAGTTCTTC. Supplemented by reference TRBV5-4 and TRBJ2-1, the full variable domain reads ETGVTQSPTHLIKTRGQQVTLRCSSQSGHNTVSWYQQALGQGPQFIFQYYREEENGRGNFPPRFSGLQFPNYSSELNVNALELDDSALYLCASSSMLDNEQFFGPGTRLTVL.

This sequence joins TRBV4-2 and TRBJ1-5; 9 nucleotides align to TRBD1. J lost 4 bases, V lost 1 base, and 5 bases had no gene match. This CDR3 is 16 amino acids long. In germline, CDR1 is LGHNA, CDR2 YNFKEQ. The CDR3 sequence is CASSQVTGQGNQPQHF. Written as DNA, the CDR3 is TGTGCCAGCAGCCAAGTAACGGGACAGGGAAATCAGCCCCAGCATTTT.

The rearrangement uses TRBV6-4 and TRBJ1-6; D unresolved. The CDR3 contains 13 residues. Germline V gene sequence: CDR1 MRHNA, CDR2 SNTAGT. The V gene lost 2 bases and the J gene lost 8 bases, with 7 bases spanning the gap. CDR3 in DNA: TGTGCCAGCAGTGACAGGGTGGATTCACCCCTCCACTTT. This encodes CASSDRVDSPLHF.

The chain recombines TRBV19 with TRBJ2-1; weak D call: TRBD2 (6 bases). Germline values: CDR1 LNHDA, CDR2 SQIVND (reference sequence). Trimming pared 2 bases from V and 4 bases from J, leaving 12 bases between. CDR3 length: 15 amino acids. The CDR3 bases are TGTGCCAGTAGTATATATAACGGGGGTTACAATGAGCAGTTCTTC. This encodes CASSIYNGGYNEQFF.

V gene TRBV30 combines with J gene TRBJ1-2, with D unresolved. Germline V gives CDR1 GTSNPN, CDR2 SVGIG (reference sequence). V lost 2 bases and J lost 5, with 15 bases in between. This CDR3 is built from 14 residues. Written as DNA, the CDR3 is TGTGCCTGGAGTTGGAAGGCAGTAAAGTATGGCTACACCTTC. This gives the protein CAWSWKAVKYGYTF.

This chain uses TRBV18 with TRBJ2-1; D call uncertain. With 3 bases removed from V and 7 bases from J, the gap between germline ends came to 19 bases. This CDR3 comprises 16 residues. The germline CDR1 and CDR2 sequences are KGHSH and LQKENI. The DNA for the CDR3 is TGTGCCAGCTCACCGTTCGGTATAAGGTCAAGAAATGAGCAGTTCTTC. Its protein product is CASSPFGIRSRNEQFF.

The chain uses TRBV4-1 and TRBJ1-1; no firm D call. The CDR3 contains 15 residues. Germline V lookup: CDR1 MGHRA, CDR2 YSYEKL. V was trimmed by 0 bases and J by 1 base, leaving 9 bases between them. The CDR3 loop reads CASSQDWPQNTEAFF. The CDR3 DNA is TGCGCCAGCAGCCAAGATTGGCCCCAGAACACTGAAGCTTTCTTT.

The CDR3 nucleotides are TGTGCCAGCAGCCTGGGACAGGGGGCCTGGGAGCAGTACTTC. Translation gives CASSLGQGAWEQYF. The chain links TRBV7-9 to TRBJ2-7; 12 bases fit TRBD1. The germline V gene encodes CDR1 SEHNR and CDR2 FQNEAQ (reference sequence). CDR3 length: 14 residues. The V segment lost 5 bases and the J segment 7 bases; nucleotides outside the gene matches: 6.

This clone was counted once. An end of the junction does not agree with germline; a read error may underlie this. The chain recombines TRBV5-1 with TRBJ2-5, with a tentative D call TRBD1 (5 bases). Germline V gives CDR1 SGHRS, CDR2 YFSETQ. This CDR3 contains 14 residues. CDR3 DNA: TGCGCCAGCAGCTTGGGGACACCCCAAGAGGCCCAGTACTTC. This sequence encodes CASSLGTPQEAQYF.

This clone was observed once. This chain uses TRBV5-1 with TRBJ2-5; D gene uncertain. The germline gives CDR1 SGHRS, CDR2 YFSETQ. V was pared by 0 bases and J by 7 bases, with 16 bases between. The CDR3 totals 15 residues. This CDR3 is CASSLALLPRLTQYF. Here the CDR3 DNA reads TGCGCCAGCAGCTTGGCCCTGCTCCCCCGGTTGACCCAGTACTTC.

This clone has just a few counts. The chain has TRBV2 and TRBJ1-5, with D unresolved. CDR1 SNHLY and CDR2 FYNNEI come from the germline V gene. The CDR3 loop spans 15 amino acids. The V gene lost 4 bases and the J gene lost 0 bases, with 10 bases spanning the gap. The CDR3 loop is CASSGAANSNQPQHF. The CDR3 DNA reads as TGTGCCAGCAGTGGAGCGGCCAATAGCAATCAGCCCCAGCATTTT. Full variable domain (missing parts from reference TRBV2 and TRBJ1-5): EPEVTQTPSHQVTQMGQEVILRCVPISNHLYFYWYRQILGQKVEFLVSFYNNEISEKSEIFDDQFSVERPDGSNFTLKIRSTKLEDSAMYFCASSGAANSNQPQHFGDGTRLSIL.

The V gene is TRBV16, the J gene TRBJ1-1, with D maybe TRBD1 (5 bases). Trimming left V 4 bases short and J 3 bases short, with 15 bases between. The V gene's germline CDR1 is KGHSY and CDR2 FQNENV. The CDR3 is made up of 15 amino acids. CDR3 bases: TGTGCCAGCAGCCCTTCGGGGACCCGTGACACTGAAGCTTTCTTT. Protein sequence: CASSPSGTRDTEAFF.

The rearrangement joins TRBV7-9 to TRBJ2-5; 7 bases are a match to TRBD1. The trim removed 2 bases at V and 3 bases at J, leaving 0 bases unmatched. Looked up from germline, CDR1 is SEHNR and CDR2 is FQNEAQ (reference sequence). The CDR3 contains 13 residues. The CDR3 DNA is TGTGCCAGCAGCTTAACAGGGGAAGAGACCCAGTACTTC. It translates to CASSLTGEETQYF.

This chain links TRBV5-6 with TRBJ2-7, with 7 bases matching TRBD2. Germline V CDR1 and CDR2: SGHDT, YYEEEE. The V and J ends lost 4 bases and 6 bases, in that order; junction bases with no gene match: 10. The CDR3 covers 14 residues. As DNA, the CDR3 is TGTGCCAGCAGCAGCGAGTTTTGGGGGGGCGAGCAGTACTTC. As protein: CASSSEFWGGEQYF.

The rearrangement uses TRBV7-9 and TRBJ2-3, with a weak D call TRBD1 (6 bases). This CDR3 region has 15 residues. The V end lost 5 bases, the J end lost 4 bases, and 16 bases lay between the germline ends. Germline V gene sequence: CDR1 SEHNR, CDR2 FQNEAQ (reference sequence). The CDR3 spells CASSPAPQGADTQYF. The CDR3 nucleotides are TGTGCCAGCAGCCCAGCCCCACAGGGAGCAGATACGCAGTATTTT.

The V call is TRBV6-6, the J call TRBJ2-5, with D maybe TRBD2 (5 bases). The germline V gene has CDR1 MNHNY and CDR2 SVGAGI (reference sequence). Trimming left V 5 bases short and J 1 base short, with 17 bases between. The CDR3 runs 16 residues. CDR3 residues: CASSKTFSAVQETQYF. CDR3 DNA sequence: TGTGCCAGCAGTAAGACCTTTAGCGCGGTCCAAGAGACCCAGTACTTC.

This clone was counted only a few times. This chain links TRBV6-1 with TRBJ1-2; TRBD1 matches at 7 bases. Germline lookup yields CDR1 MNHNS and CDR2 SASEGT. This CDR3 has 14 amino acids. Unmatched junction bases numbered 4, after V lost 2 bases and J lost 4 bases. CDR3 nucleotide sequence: TGTGCCAGCAGTGAAAGGGGGACAGTCTATGGCTACACCTTC. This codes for CASSERGTVYGYTF.

This chain's CDR3 is CASTQNSNQPQHF. CDR3 coding DNA: TGTGCCAGCACCCAGAATAGCAATCAGCCCCAGCATTTT. This chain connects TRBV7-2 to TRBJ1-5; no firm D call. V lost 7 bases and J 0 bases, leaving 7 bases between the germline ends. This CDR3 is 13 amino acids long. In germline, CDR1 is SGHTA, CDR2 FQGNSA. Full variable domain (outside the CDR3, taken from reference TRBV7-2 and TRBJ1-5): GAGVSQSPSNKVTEKGKDVELRCDPISGHTALYWYRQSLGQGLEFLIYFQGNSAPDKSGLPSDRFSAERTGGSVSTLTIQRTQQEDSAVYLCASTQNSNQPQHFGDGTRLSIL.

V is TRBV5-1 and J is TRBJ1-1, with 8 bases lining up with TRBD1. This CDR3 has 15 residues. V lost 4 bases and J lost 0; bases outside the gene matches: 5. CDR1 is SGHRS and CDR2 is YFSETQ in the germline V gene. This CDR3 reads CASSPGQGMNTEAFF. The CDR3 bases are TGCGCCAGCAGCCCAGGACAGGGTATGAACACTGAAGCTTTCTTT.

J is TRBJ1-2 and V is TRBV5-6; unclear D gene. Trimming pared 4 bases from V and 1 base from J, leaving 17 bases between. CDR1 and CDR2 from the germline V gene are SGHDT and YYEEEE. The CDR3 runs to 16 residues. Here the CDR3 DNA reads TGTGCCAGCAGCGTCCCACAGCCGTACTATAACTATGGCTACACCTTC. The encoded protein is CASSVPQPYYNYGYTF.

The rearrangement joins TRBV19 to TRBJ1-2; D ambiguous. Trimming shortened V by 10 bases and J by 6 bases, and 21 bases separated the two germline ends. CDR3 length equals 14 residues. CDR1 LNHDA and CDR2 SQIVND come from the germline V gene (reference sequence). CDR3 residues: CATTPGVTSDGYTF. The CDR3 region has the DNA TGTGCCACCACCCCTGGAGTCACAAGTGATGGCTACACCTTC.